These T cell receptor beta chains were read from a single sample in a study of T cell responses to AZD1222 COVID-19 vaccine. Repertoires were generated with immunoSEQ multiplex PCR, while TCRdb's copy carries only in-frame clones and drops some. This table has 90,000 or so clones, around 90% appearing once. The input for sequencing was peripheral blood, taken on day 0 of AZD1222 vaccination. These receptor sequences come from an adult in good health. CDR3s include the opening cysteine and the closing phenylalanine or tryptophan. Fields, in order: V gene, clone size, CDR3 length, J gene, D gene, CDR3 protein, CDR3 DNA. The D gene is left open where the match is weak. The size of a clone is reported for some rows only, either as once, few or many, or as a class for expanded clones.

>TRBV15|.|15|TRBJ2-1|TRBD1
CATSRQGASYNEQFF
TGTGCCACCAGCAGACAGGGGGCGTCCTACAATGAGCAGTTCTTC
>TRBV9|.|15|TRBJ2-3|TRBD1
CASSVVGQGTDTQYF
TGTGCCAGCAGCGTAGTTGGACAGGGAACAGATACGCAGTATTTT
>TRBV4-1|.|16|TRBJ2-1|TRBD1
CASSSAGGTGNNEQFF
TGCGCCAGCAGCTCCGCGGGCGGGACAGGGAACAATGAGCAGTTCTTC
>TRBV10-3|.|14|TRBJ2-1|TRBD1
CAISPGQTYNEQFF
TGTGCCATCAGTCCGGGACAGACCTACAATGAGCAGTTCTTC
>TRBV29-1|.|16|TRBJ1-2|TRBD1
CSVALGQDGTNYGYTF
TGCAGCGTTGCTTTGGGACAGGATGGTACTAACTATGGCTACACCTTC
>TRBV7-9|.|14|TRBJ1-1|.
CASSPRQGQTEAFF
TGTGCCAGCAGCCCGCGACAAGGACAGACTGAAGCTTTCTTT
>TRBV30|.|16|TRBJ2-5|.
CAWSWGLGGRGETQYF
TGTGCCTGGAGTTGGGGTTTGGGGGGGCGCGGAGAGACCCAGTACTTC
>TRBV2|.|15|TRBJ1-6|.
CASMIQSNRDSPLHF
TGTGCCAGCATGATACAGTCAAACAGGGATTCACCCCTCCACTTT
>TRBV19|.|15|TRBJ1-1|.
CASSSRAQGNTEAFF
TGTGCCAGTAGTTCCCGAGCTCAGGGTAACACTGAAGCTTTCTTT
>TRBV7-6|.|12|TRBJ1-1|.
CASSLSSSEAFF
TGTGCCAGCAGCTTAAGTTCTTCTGAAGCTTTCTTT
>TRBV25-1|once|15|TRBJ2-4|TRBD1
CASSDDGQGSNIQYF
TGTGCCAGCAGTGACGATGGACAGGGTTCAAACATTCAGTACTTC
>TRBV16|.|15|TRBJ1-6|.
CASSVQGPLDSPLHF
TGTGCCAGCAGCGTCCAGGGACCACTCGATTCACCCCTCCACTTT
>TRBV12-3/TRBV12-4|.|13|TRBJ1-2|.
CASSTTGLYGYTF
TGTGCCAGCAGCACCACAGGGCTCTATGGCTACACCTTC
>TRBV5-8|once|15|TRBJ1-5|TRBD1
CASSPRDRLNQPQHF
TGTGCCAGCAGCCCACGGGACAGGCTAAATCAGCCCCAGCATTTT
>TRBV11-3|.|15|TRBJ2-3|TRBD1
CASSLGTGLADTQYF
TGTGCCAGCAGCTTAGGGACAGGGTTGGCAGATACGCAGTATTTT
>TRBV19|.|15|TRBJ2-3|.
CASSLDGESTDTQYF
TGTGCCAGTAGCCTGGACGGAGAAAGCACAGATACGCAGTATTTT
>TRBV5-1|few|11|TRBJ1-1|TRBD1
CASKRDSKAFF
TGCGCCAGCAAGAGGGACAGTAAAGCTTTCTTT
>TRBV11-2|.|14|TRBJ1-2|TRBD1
CASSSQSDRDGYTF
TGTGCCAGCAGCTCCCAATCAGACAGGGATGGCTACACCTTC
>TRBV19|.|13|TRBJ1-2|.
CASRGDTYYGYTF
TGTGCCAGTAGGGGGGACACCTACTATGGCTACACCTTC
>TRBV5-1|.|16|TRBJ1-5|.
CASSLGLRGAGQPQHF
TGCGCCAGCAGCTTGGGCCTCCGGGGGGCAGGTCAGCCCCAGCATTTT
>TRBV7-2|.|15|TRBJ1-1|.
CASSHPTGIGAEAFF
TGTGCCAGCAGCCACCCTACAGGGATAGGAGCTGAAGCTTTCTTT
>TRBV12-3/TRBV12-4|.|12|TRBJ1-2|.
CASSLAAVGYTF
TGTGCCAGCAGTTTAGCGGCCGTCGGCTACACCTTC
>TRBV4-1|.|15|TRBJ2-3|.
CASSQDRPRTDTQYF
TGCGCCAGCAGCCAAGACAGGCCCCGCACAGATACGCAGTATTTT
>TRBV2|.|12|TRBJ2-7|.
CASRTSGYEQYF
TGTGCCAGCAGGACATCTGGCTACGAGCAGTACTTC
>TRBV5-1|.|14|TRBJ2-7|.
CASRRQGLNYEQYF
TGCGCCAGCAGACGACAGGGACTAAACTACGAGCAGTACTTC
>TRBV6-5|.|14|TRBJ1-1|.
CASRPGDWATEAFF
TGTGCCAGCAGACCAGGGGATTGGGCCACTGAAGCTTTCTTT
>TRBV3-1/TRBV3-2|.|17|TRBJ2-7|.
CASSQDGGGSSSYEQYF
TGTGCCAGCAGCCAAGATGGGGGCGGGTCCAGCTCCTACGAGCAGTACTTC
>TRBV7-2|.|14|TRBJ1-5|.
CASSLGHGNQPQHF
TGTGCCAGCAGCTTAGGGCACGGCAATCAGCCCCAGCATTTT
>TRBV18|.|15|TRBJ1-1|.
CASSPIAGGNTEAFF
TGTGCCAGCTCACCAATTGCGGGGGGGAACACTGAAGCTTTCTTT